Below, 10 T cell receptor beta chains from the same sample are listed, as sequenced in a study of beta chain features in type 1 diabetes. General study points: Moderately but significantly shorter TCRB CDR3s were found in Type 1 diabetes patients in all four CD4+ subsets.

Sequenced material consisted of expressed TCRB transcripts (all of the isolated RNA was reverse transcribed). Using immunoSEQ multiplex PCR, the repertoire was profiled, and TCRdb retains in-frame clones only, with some absent. The data contain roughly 280,000 clones, around 24% of them singletons. Their recognized antigens are unknown. The sequenced sample was naive CD4+ T cells from blood. These receptors were taken from a woman in her 30s with type 1 diabetes.

The table lists this clone with a few counts. This chain uses TRBV27 with TRBJ2-5; TRBD2 aligns across 14 bases. The CDR3 extends over 14 amino acids. In germline, CDR1 is MNHEY, CDR2 SMNVEV (reference sequence). Trimming took 3 bases from V and 12 from J; bases not matched to a gene: 6. CDR3 bases: TGTGCCAGCAGTTTCCCGAGACTAGCGGGAGGGGAGTACTTC. Translating it yields CASSFPRLAGGEYF.

The V call is TRBV28, the J call TRBJ2-1; D is ambiguous. Germline V gene data show CDR1 as MDHEN and CDR2 as SYDVKM. CDR3 length: 17 amino acids. Trimming pared 4 bases from V and 0 bases from J, leaving 16 bases between. In nucleotides, the CDR3 is TGTGCCAGCAGTTCGGTCGTAGGAGACCCCTCCTACAATGAGCAGTTCTTC. This encodes CASSSVVGDPSYNEQFF.

The gene calls are TRBV28 and TRBJ2-1; D may be TRBD2 (5 bases). Germline V CDR1 and CDR2: MDHEN, SYDVKM. The CDR3 spans 13 residues. Trimming pared 10 bases from V and 3 bases from J, leaving 13 bases between. Written as DNA, the CDR3 is TGTGCCACCGAGGGAACAGACTACAATGAGCAGTTCTTC. This translates into CATEGTDYNEQFF.

The chain uses TRBV2 and TRBJ2-6; D not certain. CDR1 SNHLY and CDR2 FYNNEI come from the germline V gene. The CDR3 spans 17 residues. V was pared by 7 bases and J by 0 bases, with 16 bases between. CDR3 in amino acids: CASIATQRHSGANVLTF. The CDR3 DNA reads TGTGCCAGCATTGCGACACAAAGGCACTCTGGGGCCAACGTCCTGACTTTC.

This clone was observed a few times. The genes are TRBV5-1 and TRBJ1-1; 8 bases map to TRBD1. CDR1 is SGHRS and CDR2 is YFSETQ in the germline V gene. Trimming took 4 bases from V and 0 from J; bases not matched to a gene: 11. The CDR3 consists of 17 residues. CDR3 DNA sequence: TGCGCCAGCAGCACCCCGGGACAGGATCCAATGAACACTGAAGCTTTCTTT. This codes for CASSTPGQDPMNTEAFF. Using reference TRBV5-1 and TRBJ1-1 for the parts outside the CDR3, the full variable domain is KAGVTQTPRYLIKTRGQQVTLSCSPISGHRSVSWYQQTPGQGLQFLFEYFSETQRNKGNFPGRFSGRQFSNSRSEMNVSTLELGDSALYLCASSTPGQDPMNTEAFFGQGTRLTVV.

The chain joins TRBV7-9 to TRBJ1-5; 12 bases are a match to TRBD1. There are 16 residues in the CDR3. V dropped 5 bases and J dropped 3; count of bases not matched to a gene: 5. Germline CDR1 is SEHNR and CDR2 is FQNEAQ (reference sequence). The CDR3 DNA reads as TGTGCCAGCAGCCCCGGGGACAGGGGGCCCAATCAGCCCCAGCATTTT. This codes for CASSPGDRGPNQPQHF.

This clone was recorded a few times. The chain combines TRBV7-2 with TRBJ2-1; 8 bases are a match to TRBD1. J lost 4 bases, V lost 5 bases, and 7 bases had no gene match. The germline V gene encodes CDR1 SGHTA and CDR2 FQGNSA. This CDR3 region has 15 residues. The CDR3 bases are TGTGCCAGCAGCAACCGGGACAGGAATTACAATGAGCAGTTCTTC. Translated, it gives CASSNRDRNYNEQFF.

A few counts support this clone. The chain combines TRBV2 with TRBJ2-7; 10 bases fit TRBD2. Trimming took 5 bases from V and 3 from J; bases not matched to a gene: 7. CDR1 is SNHLY and CDR2 is FYNNEI in the germline V gene. The CDR3 contains 15 residues. CDR3 residues: CASSYLAGANYEQYF. The CDR3 nucleotides read TGTGCCAGCAGTTACCTAGCGGGAGCGAACTACGAGCAGTACTTC.

The chain has TRBV5-1 and TRBJ2-7; perhaps TRBD1 as D (6 bases). Germline lookup yields CDR1 SGHRS and CDR2 YFSETQ. The V gene lost 0 bases and the J gene lost 4 bases, with 17 bases spanning the gap. The CDR3 is 16 residues long. This CDR3 reads CASSLVPGVKWYEQYF. In nucleotides, the CDR3 is TGCGCCAGCAGCTTGGTTCCAGGGGTAAAGTGGTACGAGCAGTACTTC.

This clone was observed once. The rearrangement links TRBV6-1 to TRBJ2-7; tentatively, D is TRBD1 (6 bases). In germline, CDR1 is MNHNS, CDR2 SASEGT. V was trimmed by 7 bases and J by 3 bases, leaving 10 bases between them. There are 12 residues in the CDR3. The CDR3 DNA reads TGTGCCAGCAATCACAGGGACTACGAGCAGTACTTC. This codes for CASNHRDYEQYF.